The rows below give T cell receptor beta chains drawn from one sample of a study of blood T cell repertoires in COVID-19. Assay: immunoSEQ multiplex PCR; the TCRdb copy retains only in-frame clones and omits some. Altogether 350,000 to 500,000 clones are present, 88% being singletons, with the ten largest covering about 1.5%. Material: PBMCs or T cells enriched from blood (not recorded which). The source of these receptors is a woman aged 18-29 years who had been exposed to COVID-19. Each CDR3 is given with its conserved first and last residue. Each record gives: J gene, clone size, V gene, D gene, CDR3 DNA, CDR3 protein. D genes are given only for firm matches. Clone size is not always given. Where it is, it says once, few, many or a class for expanded clones.

TRBJ1-2,NA,TRBV7-9,NA,TGTGCCAGCAGCCAGGACACCCCTAACTATGGCTACACCTTC,CASSQDTPNYGYTF
TRBJ1-3,few,TRBV29-1,TRBD1,TGCAGCGTCCTACCCCGAGGGGGCACAGGAAACACCATATATTTT,CSVLPRGGTGNTIYF
TRBJ1-2,NA,TRBV18,TRBD1,TGTGCCAGCTCACCACGGAAGGGACAGGACGGTGGCTACACCTTC,CASSPRKGQDGGYTF
TRBJ2-1,NA,TRBV6-6,NA,TGTGCCAGCAGTCGATCTACCCAGTATGAGCAGTTCTTC,CASSRSTQYEQFF
TRBJ1-2,NA,TRBV28,NA,TGTGCCAGCCTACAGGGCCAAGCTAACTATGGCTACACCTTC,CASLQGQANYGYTF
TRBJ2-1,NA,TRBV25-1,TRBD2,TGTGCCAGCAGTGAAATTCGGGGGGAGAACAATGAGCAGTTCTTC,CASSEIRGENNEQFF
TRBJ1-2,NA,TRBV3-1/TRBV3-2,TRBD1,TGTGCCAGCAGCCAAGAGGTTATGACAGGGGGGTATGGCTACACCTTC,CASSQEVMTGGYGYTF
TRBJ2-7,NA,TRBV5-4,TRBD2,TGTGCCAGCAGCTTGGCGGGGGGTGTGTACGAGCAGTACTTC,CASSLAGGVYEQYF
TRBJ2-1,NA,TRBV3-1/TRBV3-2,NA,TGTGCCAGCAGCCAAGGACAGGTAGACAATGAGCAGTTCTTC,CASSQGQVDNEQFF
TRBJ2-7,NA,TRBV3-1/TRBV3-2,TRBD1,TGTGCCAGCAGCCCGGGACAGGGGAGAGAGCAGTACTTC,CASSPGQGREQYF
TRBJ2-7,NA,TRBV3-1/TRBV3-2,NA,TGTGCCAGCACCCTCGGCTACGAGCAGTACTTC,CASTLGYEQYF
TRBJ1-3,few,TRBV5-6,TRBD1,TGTGCCAGCAGCCTGCGACAGGGCGTCTCTGGAAACACCATATATTTT,CASSLRQGVSGNTIYF
TRBJ2-7,NA,TRBV5-6,NA,TGTGCCAGCAGCCCTGGCGGGTTCTCCTACGAGCAGTACTTC,CASSPGGFSYEQYF
TRBJ2-4,NA,TRBV4-2,NA,TGTGCCAGCAGCCAAGAGTCGGGGGGCTGGGACATTCAGTACTTC,CASSQESGGWDIQYF
TRBJ2-2,NA,TRBV28,NA,TGTGCCAGCAGTTCCTGGGGGACTCCCGGGGAGCTGTTTTTT,CASSSWGTPGELFF
TRBJ2-7,NA,TRBV4-1,NA,TGCGCCAGCAGCCAGGGGCAAATTGCCTACGAGCAGTACTTC,CASSQGQIAYEQYF
TRBJ2-7,NA,TRBV4-2,TRBD1,TGTGCCAGCAGCCAGGAAACAGGGGACCCCGCCTACGAGCAGTACTTC,CASSQETGDPAYEQYF
TRBJ2-7,NA,TRBV9,TRBD1,TGTGCCAGCAGCGCCCTCGGGACAGGATCCTCAGAGCAGTACTTC,CASSALGTGSSEQYF
TRBJ2-2,NA,TRBV7-9,NA,TGTGCCAGCAGCTTTTCCCAGGGTTCCACCGGGGAGCTGTTTTTT,CASSFSQGSTGELFF
TRBJ2-1,NA,TRBV29-1,TRBD2,TGCAGCGGGGTGGGTAGCGGGAGCGGGGGCTACAATGAGCAGTTCTTC,CSGVGSGSGGYNEQFF
TRBJ2-7,NA,TRBV30,NA,TGTGCCTGGAGTGTAAACGGGGGCTCCTACGAGCAGTACTTC,CAWSVNGGSYEQYF
TRBJ2-5,once,TRBV29-1,TRBD2,TGCAGCGTTTCAGCGGGAGTGAGAGAGACCCAGTACTTC,CSVSAGVRETQYF
TRBJ2-5,NA,TRBV7-9,NA,TGTGCCAGCAGCTTACGGGGTTCCGAGACCCAGTACTTC,CASSLRGSETQYF
TRBJ2-5,NA,TRBV7-2,TRBD1,TGTGCCAGCAGCTCCTTAAGTCCCGGGACAGGGGGCGCGAAGACCCAGTACTTC,CASSSLSPGTGGAKTQYF
TRBJ2-7,NA,TRBV19,NA,TGTGCCAGTAGTATACGGTCCGGGTCCGAGCAGTACTTC,CASSIRSGSEQYF
TRBJ2-7,NA,TRBV15,TRBD2,TGTGCCACCAGCACAGGGACTAGCGGGAGATCCTACGAGCAGTACTTC,CATSTGTSGRSYEQYF
TRBJ1-2,NA,TRBV12-3/TRBV12-4,NA,TGTGCCAGCAGTTTCGACTCTAACTATGGCTACACCTTC,CASSFDSNYGYTF
TRBJ2-7,NA,TRBV19,NA,TGTGCCAGTAGTAGAGGCGTCGCCTACGAGCAGTACTTC,CASSRGVAYEQYF
TRBJ2-5,NA,TRBV4-3,NA,TGCGCCAGCCAGCGGTATAGGACAGCCTCAGAGACCCAGTACTTC,CASQRYRTASETQYF
TRBJ2-1,NA,TRBV5-4,TRBD1,TGTGCCAGCAGCTCGGGACAGGGGGCGCAGAATGAGCAGTTCTTC,CASSSGQGAQNEQFF
TRBJ2-5,NA,TRBV28,NA,TGTGCCAGCAGCCTCAGGCACCCTGAGACCCAGTACTTC,CASSLRHPETQYF
TRBJ2-5,once,TRBV7-4,NA,TGTGCCAGCAGCCTAGGACAGACCGACCAAGAGACCCAGTACTTC,CASSLGQTDQETQYF
TRBJ2-1,NA,TRBV27,TRBD2,TGTGCCAGCAGTTTCGCTAGCGGGTTTGGCAATGAGCAGTTCTTC,CASSFASGFGNEQFF
TRBJ1-4,once,TRBV28,NA,TGTGCCAGCAGGGGGCGGGGGGAAGGTGAAAAACTGTTTTTT,CASRGRGEGEKLFF
TRBJ1-1,NA,TRBV2,TRBD1,TGTGCCAGCAGTGGGACAGGGGTTCTTGAAGCTTTCTTT,CASSGTGVLEAFF
TRBJ2-1,once,TRBV7-6,NA,TGTGCCAGCAGCTTAACAGAGTACAATGAGCAGTTCTTC,CASSLTEYNEQFF
TRBJ2-7,NA,TRBV5-1,TRBD2,TGCGCCAGCAGCTGGACCGGGACTAGCGGCCTCTACGAGCAGTACTTC,CASSWTGTSGLYEQYF
TRBJ2-7,NA,TRBV6-5,NA,TGTGCCAGCAGTTACTCGGGGGGGGCCGTCTACGAGCAGTACTTC,CASSYSGGAVYEQYF
TRBJ2-3,NA,TRBV3-1/TRBV3-2,TRBD2,TGTGCCAGCAGCCTCTCAGCGGGGGGGCCTGCAGATACGCAGTATTTT,CASSLSAGGPADTQYF
TRBJ2-5,NA,TRBV2,TRBD2,TGTGCCAGCAGGGATAGCGGGGTCGAAGAGACCCAGTACTTC,CASRDSGVEETQYF
TRBJ2-1,NA,TRBV19,TRBD2,TGTGCCAGTAGTACTAGAAGCGGGAGGGCCTTGGATGAGCAGTTCTTC,CASSTRSGRALDEQFF
TRBJ1-1,NA,TRBV19,NA,TGTGCCAGTAGTATAGTGGGGAGCACTGAAGCTTTCTTT,CASSIVGSTEAFF
TRBJ2-3,NA,TRBV3-1/TRBV3-2,NA,TGTGCCAGCAGCCAAGGTGGGGGCGCCCCCACAGATACGCAGTATTTT,CASSQGGGAPTDTQYF
TRBJ1-1,NA,TRBV13,TRBD1,TGTGCCAGCAGCCCCAACCAGGGGGAGCTTTACACTGAAGCTTTCTTT,CASSPNQGELYTEAFF
TRBJ2-3,NA,TRBV4-3,TRBD2,TGCGCCAGCAGCGCGGGGGGGGGAGATACGCAGTATTTT,CASSAGGGDTQYF